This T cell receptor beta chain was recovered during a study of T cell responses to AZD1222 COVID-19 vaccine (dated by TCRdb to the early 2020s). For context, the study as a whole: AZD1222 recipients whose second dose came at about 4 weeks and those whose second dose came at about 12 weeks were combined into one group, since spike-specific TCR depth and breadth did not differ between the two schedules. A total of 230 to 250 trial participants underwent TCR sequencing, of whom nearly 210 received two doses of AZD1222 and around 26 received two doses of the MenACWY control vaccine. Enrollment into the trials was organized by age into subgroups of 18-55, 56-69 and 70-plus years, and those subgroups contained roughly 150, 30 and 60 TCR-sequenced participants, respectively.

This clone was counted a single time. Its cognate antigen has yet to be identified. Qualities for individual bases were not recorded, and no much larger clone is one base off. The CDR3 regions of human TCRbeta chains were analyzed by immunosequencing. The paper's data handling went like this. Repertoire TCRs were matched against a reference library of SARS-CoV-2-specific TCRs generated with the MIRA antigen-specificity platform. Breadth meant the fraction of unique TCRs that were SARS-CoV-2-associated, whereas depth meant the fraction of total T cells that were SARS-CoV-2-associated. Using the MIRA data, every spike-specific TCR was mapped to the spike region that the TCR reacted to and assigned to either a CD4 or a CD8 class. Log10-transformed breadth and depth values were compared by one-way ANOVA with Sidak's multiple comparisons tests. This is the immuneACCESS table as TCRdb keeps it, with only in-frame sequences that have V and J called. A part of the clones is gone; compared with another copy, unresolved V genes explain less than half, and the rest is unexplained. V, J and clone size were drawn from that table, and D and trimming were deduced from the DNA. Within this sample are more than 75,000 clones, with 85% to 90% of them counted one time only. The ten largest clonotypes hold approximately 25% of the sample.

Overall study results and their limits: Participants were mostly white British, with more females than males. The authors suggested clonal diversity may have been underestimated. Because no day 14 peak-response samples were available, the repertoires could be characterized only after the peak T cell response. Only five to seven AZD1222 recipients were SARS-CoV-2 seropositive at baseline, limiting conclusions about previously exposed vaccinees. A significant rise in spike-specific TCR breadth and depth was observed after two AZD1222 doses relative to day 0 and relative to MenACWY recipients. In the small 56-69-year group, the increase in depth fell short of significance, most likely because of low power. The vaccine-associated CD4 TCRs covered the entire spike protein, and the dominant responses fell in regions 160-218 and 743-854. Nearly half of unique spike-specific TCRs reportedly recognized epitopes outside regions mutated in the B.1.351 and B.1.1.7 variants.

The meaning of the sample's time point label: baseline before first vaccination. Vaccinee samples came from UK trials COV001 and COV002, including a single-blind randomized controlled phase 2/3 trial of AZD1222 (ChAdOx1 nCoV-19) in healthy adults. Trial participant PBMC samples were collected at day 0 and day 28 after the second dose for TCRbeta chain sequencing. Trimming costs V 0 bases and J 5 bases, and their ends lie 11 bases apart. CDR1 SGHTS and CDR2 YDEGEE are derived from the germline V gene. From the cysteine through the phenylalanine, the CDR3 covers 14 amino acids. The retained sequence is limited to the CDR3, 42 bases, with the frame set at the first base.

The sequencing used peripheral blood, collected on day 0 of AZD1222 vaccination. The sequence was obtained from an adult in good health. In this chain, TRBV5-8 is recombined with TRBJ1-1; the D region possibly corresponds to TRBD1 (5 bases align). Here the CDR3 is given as CASSLEGLGTEAFF. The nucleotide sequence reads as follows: TGTGCCAGCAGCTTGGAGGGGTTGGGGACTGAAGCTTTCTTT.